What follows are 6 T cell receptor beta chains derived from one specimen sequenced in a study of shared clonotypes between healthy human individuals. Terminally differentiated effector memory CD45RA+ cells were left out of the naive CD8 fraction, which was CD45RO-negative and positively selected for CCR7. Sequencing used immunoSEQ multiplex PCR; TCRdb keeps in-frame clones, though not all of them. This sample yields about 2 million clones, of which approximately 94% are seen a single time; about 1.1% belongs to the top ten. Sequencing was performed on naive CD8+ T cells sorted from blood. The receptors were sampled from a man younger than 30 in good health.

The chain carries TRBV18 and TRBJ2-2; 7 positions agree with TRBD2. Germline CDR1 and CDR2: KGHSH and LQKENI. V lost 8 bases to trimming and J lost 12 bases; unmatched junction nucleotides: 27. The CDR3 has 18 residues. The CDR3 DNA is TGTGCCAGCCAAAACTCCACTACAGTCGGGGGGAGCACCTCGAAGCTGTTTTTT. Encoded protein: CASQNSTTVGGSTSKLFF.

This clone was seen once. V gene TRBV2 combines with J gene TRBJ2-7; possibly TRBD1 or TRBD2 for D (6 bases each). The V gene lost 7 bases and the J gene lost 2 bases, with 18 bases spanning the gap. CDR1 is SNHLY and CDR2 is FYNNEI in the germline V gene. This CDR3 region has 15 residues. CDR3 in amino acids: CASTPDRGRTYEQYF. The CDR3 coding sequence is TGTGCCAGCACCCCCGATCGGGGGCGTACCTACGAGCAGTACTTC. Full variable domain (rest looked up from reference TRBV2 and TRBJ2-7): EPEVTQTPSHQVTQMGQEVILRCVPISNHLYFYWYRQILGQKVEFLVSFYNNEISEKSEIFDDQFSVERPDGSNFTLKIRSTKLEDSAMYFCASTPDRGRTYEQYFGPGTRLTVT.

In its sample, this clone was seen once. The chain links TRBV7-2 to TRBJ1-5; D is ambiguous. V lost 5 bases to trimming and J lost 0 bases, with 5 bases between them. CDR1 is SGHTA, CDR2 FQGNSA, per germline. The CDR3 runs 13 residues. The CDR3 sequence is CASSRYSNQPQHF. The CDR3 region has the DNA TGTGCCAGCAGCCGATATAGCAATCAGCCCCAGCATTTT.

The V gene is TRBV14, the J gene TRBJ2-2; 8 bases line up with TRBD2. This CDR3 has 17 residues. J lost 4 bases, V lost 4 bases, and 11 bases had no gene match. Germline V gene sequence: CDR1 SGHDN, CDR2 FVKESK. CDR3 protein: CASSPVGGTRGTGELFF. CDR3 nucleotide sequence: TGTGCCAGCAGCCCAGTCGGCGGGACTAGAGGCACCGGGGAGCTGTTTTTT.

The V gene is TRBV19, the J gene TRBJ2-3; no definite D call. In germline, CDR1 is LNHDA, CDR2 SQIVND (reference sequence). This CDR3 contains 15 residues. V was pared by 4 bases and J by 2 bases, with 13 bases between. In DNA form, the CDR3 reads TGTGCCAGTAGTACAGACGTGGAAGCCACAGATACGCAGTATTTT. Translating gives CASSTDVEATDTQYF.

The CDR3, as DNA: TGTGCCTGGAGTGGGACAGGGGGGAATGAGCAGTTCTTC. This codes for CAWSGTGGNEQFF. V is TRBV30 and J is TRBJ2-1, with TRBD1 matching over 10 bases. Germline V CDR1 and CDR2: GTSNPN, SVGIG (reference sequence). V trimming: 1 base; J trimming: 7 bases; junction bases outside the gene matches: 1. The CDR3 extends over 13 amino acids.